The 12 T cell receptor beta chains given below trace back to one sample, sequenced in a study of T cells in Graves' hyperthyroidism and ophthalmopathy. Amplification targeted TCR beta CDR3 regions from RNA transcripts. A set of HTBI primers served as the primers for a first-round RT-PCR of the TCR CDR3. TCRdb independently ran MiXCR on the multiplex PCR reads; one entry per CDR3 protein. The sample holds about 200,000 distinct CDR3 sequences, around 16% seen once. Sample: blood. These receptors were obtained from a woman in her 50s with Graves' hyperthyroidism.

V and J are TRBV29-1 and TRBJ2-6; D unresolved. Germline values: CDR1 SQVTM, CDR2 ANQGSEA. The CDR3 covers 12 residues. The germline V and J ends were trimmed by 6 bases and 1 base, with 4 bases remaining between them. CDR3 in amino acids: CSVGSGANVLTF. The CDR3, as DNA: TGCAGCGTGGGATCTGGGGCCAACGTCCTGACTTTC.

The chain links TRBV7-9 to TRBJ2-5; D is unclear. With 2 bases removed from V and 5 bases from J, the gap between germline ends came to 18 bases. The CDR3 is 16 residues long. The V gene's germline CDR1 is SEHNR and CDR2 FQNEAQ (reference sequence). CDR3 bases: TGTGCCAGCAGCTTAATTAGGGTAGGGTCGTGGGAGACCCAGTACTTC. Translated: CASSLIRVGSWETQYF.

On this clonotype: A much larger clone differs by one base, so this may be a read error. V and J are TRBV6-1 and TRBJ1-1; TRBD1 is a possible D gene (5 bases). V was pared by 6 bases and J by 6 bases, with 17 bases between. This CDR3 contains 14 residues. Germline V lookup: CDR1 MNHNS, CDR2 SASEGT. The DNA for the CDR3 is TGTGCCAGCAGCTTGTGGGGGGGTGTCCCTGAAGCTTTCTTT. Encoded protein: CASSLWGGVPEAFF.

This clonotype was counted ten times or more. V is TRBV11-2 and J is TRBJ1-2, with TRBD1 matching 9 bases. Trimming at V came to 3 bases and at J to 7 bases, leaving 9 bases not matched to a gene. This CDR3 is built from 15 residues. CDR1 SGHAT and CDR2 FQNNGV come from the germline V gene. The CDR3 bases are TGTGCCAGCAGCTTGGCCTCACAGGGGGCTGGTGGCTACACCTTC. Translating gives CASSLASQGAGGYTF.

The chain uses TRBV2 and TRBJ2-5, with 9 bases aligning to TRBD2. The CDR3 covers 14 residues. Germline loops: CDR1 SNHLY, CDR2 FYNNEI. The V segment lost 7 bases and the J segment 5 bases; nucleotides outside the gene matches: 8. This CDR3 reads CASKVASGKETQYF. The CDR3 DNA reads TGTGCCAGCAAGGTGGCTAGCGGGAAGGAGACCCAGTACTTC.

The V call is TRBV7-9, the J call TRBJ2-1; D is possibly TRBD1 or TRBD2 (6 bases each). There are 18 residues in the CDR3. Germline CDR1 SEHNR, CDR2 FQNEAQ (reference sequence). The germline V and J ends were trimmed by 2 bases and 4 bases, with 21 bases remaining between them. CDR3 in amino acids: CASSLQGSRGLLYNEQFF. The CDR3 DNA is TGTGCCAGCAGCTTACAGGGGAGCAGGGGACTCCTATACAATGAGCAGTTCTTC.

The chain joins TRBV6-2 or TRBV6-3 to TRBJ2-7; 12 bases are shared with TRBD2. Germline CDR1 is MNHEY and CDR2 is SVGEGT. The CDR3 runs to 14 residues. Trimming at V came to 8 bases and at J to 3 bases, leaving 5 bases not matched to a gene. The CDR3 region has the DNA TGTGCCAGCCACGGACTAGCGGGAATCTACGAGCAGTACTTC. It encodes CASHGLAGIYEQYF.

Points on this clonotype: The junction and the germline gene differ at one end; a read error may be behind it. The V call is TRBV5-5, the J call TRBJ1-3; D is undetermined. The CDR3 covers 15 residues. From germline, CDR1 is SGHKS and CDR2 YYEKEE (reference sequence). For the CDR3, the DNA is TGCGCCAGCAGCTCCGACGTATTCTCTGGAAACACCATATATTTT. It yields the protein CASSSDVFSGNTIYF.

Note on this clonotype: This may arise from a read error, as a much more abundant clone is one base away. The rearrangement links TRBV5-5 to TRBJ2-7, with TRBD2 matching 10 bases. Germline CDR1 and CDR2: SGHKS and YYEKEE (reference sequence). Trimming removed 0 bases from V and 4 bases from J; junction bases left unmatched: 4. This CDR3 is 15 amino acids long. The CDR3 region has the DNA TGTGCCAGCAGCTTGGGGGCTAGCGGGAGTTACGAGCAGTACTTC. It encodes CASSLGASGSYEQYF.

The chain couples TRBV27 to TRBJ2-7; TRBD1 agrees at 9 bases. V dropped 7 bases and J dropped 5; count of bases not matched to a gene: 9. CDR3 length: 14 residues. Germline CDR1 is MNHEY and CDR2 is SMNVEV (reference sequence). CDR3 DNA sequence: TGTGCCAGCATATCCGGGACAGGGTTCAACGAGCAGTACTTC. This encodes CASISGTGFNEQYF.

This clonotype was observed a handful of times. The chain is built from TRBV6-1 and TRBJ1-2; unclear D gene. Per germline, CDR1 MNHNS and CDR2 SASEGT. V gave up 5 bases and J gave up 2 bases, with 12 bases separating them. The CDR3 loop spans 14 amino acids. In DNA form, the CDR3 reads TGTGCCAGCAGTTCAGCGACGGGGAACTATGGCTACACCTTC. Protein sequence: CASSSATGNYGYTF.

This clonotype was recorded at least ten times. Compared with germline, one end of the junction differs, possibly owing to a read error. The rearrangement joins TRBV6-1 to TRBJ1-1; D not resolved. The CDR3 runs 12 residues. The germline V gene encodes CDR1 MNHNS and CDR2 SASEGT. This CDR3 is CASAGVKTEAFF. The CDR3 DNA reads as TGTGCCAGCGCTGGGGTGAAAACTGAAGCTTTCTTT.